This entry lists 24 T cell receptor beta chains sequenced from one sample in a study of prognosis after radiotherapy for stage I lung cancer. Genomic DNA provided the template from which TCR beta CDR3 was amplified by two-round multiplex PCR. It was primers specific to each TRBV and TRBJ gene that first-round PCR used. TCRdb passed the multiplex PCR reads through MiXCR, listing each CDR3 protein once. This table holds about 59,000 distinct CDR3 sequences, about 30% found once. The material sequenced was PBMCs, taken before or after stereotactic body radiation therapy (not recorded which). The origin of the receptors is a donor at least 50 years old with non-small cell lung cancer.

There are many counts of this clonotype. V gene TRBV19 combines with J gene TRBJ1-4; 8 positions match TRBD1. With V trimmed by 3 bases and J by 8 bases, 5 bases remained unmatched. The V gene's germline CDR1 is LNHDA and CDR2 SQIVND (reference sequence). The CDR3 runs 14 residues. The CDR3 loop reads CASSIEQGGEKLFF. Here the CDR3 DNA reads TGTGCCAGTAGTATTGAACAGGGGGGCGAAAAACTGTTTTTT.

This clonotype came up many times. This chain uses TRBV20-1 with TRBJ2-2; 8 bases are shared with TRBD2. J gave up 1 base and V 0 bases, and 4 bases lay outside the gene matches. This CDR3 has 16 residues. CDR1 is DFQATT and CDR2 is SNEGSKA in the germline V gene (reference sequence). The CDR3 nucleotides are TGCAGTGCTAGAGATCCGGGAGGGAGGAACACCGGGGAGCTGTTTTTT. This encodes CSARDPGGRNTGELFF.

This clonotype was seen repeatedly, ten times or more. The gene calls are TRBV6-1 and TRBJ1-5, with D possibly being TRBD1 (5 bases). Germline V gives CDR1 MNHNS, CDR2 SASEGT. V gave up 1 base and J gave up 1 base, with 5 bases separating them. CDR3 size: 14 residues. The CDR3, as DNA: TGTGCCAGCAGTGAAGAGGGGAGCAATCAGCCCCAGCATTTT. It translates to CASSEEGSNQPQHF.

Concerning this clonotype itself: This is likely an artifact of a read error, given a far larger clone one base away. The V gene is TRBV6-9, the J gene TRBJ2-2; TRBD1 matches 11 bases. CDR1 and CDR2 from the germline V gene are MNHGY and SVAAGI. This CDR3 comprises 15 residues. V dropped 11 bases and J dropped 6; count of bases not matched to a gene: 11. DNA for the CDR3: TGTGCCGGTAGTAGGACAGGGGGCTCCGCCGGGGAGCTGTTTTTT. Residues: CAGSRTGGSAGELFF.

This clonotype has a count of ten or more. The J gene is TRBJ1-2, the V gene TRBV3-1; D unresolved. CDR1 and CDR2 (germline): LGHDT, YNNKEL (reference sequence). The CDR3 sequence is 12 residues long. V was trimmed by 4 bases and J by 1 base, leaving 4 bases between them. This CDR3 reads CASSLGNYGYTF. The CDR3, as DNA: TGTGCCAGCAGCCTAGGTAACTATGGCTACACCTTC.

This clonotype has just a few counts. V usage is TRBV20-1 and J usage is TRBJ2-5; a possible D gene is TRBD1 (5 bases). CDR1 and CDR2 (germline): DFQATT, SNEGSKA (reference sequence). CDR3 size: 14 residues. Trimming cost V 3 bases and J 2 bases, with 13 bases left between them. In DNA, the CDR3 is TGCAGTGCTAGGGACACTAAATTGCAAGAGACCCAGTACTTC. Translated: CSARDTKLQETQYF.

The V call is TRBV18, the J call TRBJ2-3; 13 bases map to TRBD2. V trimming: 1 base; J trimming: 1 base; junction bases outside the gene matches: 11. This CDR3 has 20 residues. Germline V gene sequence: CDR1 KGHSH, CDR2 LQKENI. CDR3 sequence (DNA): TGTGCCAGCTCACCACGGACTAGCGGGGGAATAAGGTACGGCACAGATACGCAGTATTTT. Its protein product is CASSPRTSGGIRYGTDTQYF. Full variable domain (rest looked up from reference TRBV18 and TRBJ2-3): NAGVMQNPRHLVRRRGQEARLRCSPMKGHSHVYWYRQLPEEGLKFMVYLQKENIIDESGMPKERFSAEFPKEGPSILRIQQVVRGDSAAYFCASSPRTSGGIRYGTDTQYFGPGTRLTVL.

At least ten counts were recorded for this clonotype. V gene TRBV11-2 combines with J gene TRBJ2-1; TRBD2 matches at 9 bases. With V trimmed by 5 bases and J by 8 bases, 10 bases remained unmatched. Germline V gives CDR1 SGHAT, CDR2 FQNNGV. This CDR3 has 15 amino acids. The CDR3, as DNA: TGTGCCAGCAGCCAAAGGCTAGCGGGGAGCTATGAGCAGTTCTTC. Translation: CASSQRLAGSYEQFF.

This clonotype was observed a handful of times. This may be a read error: a much more frequent sequence differs by one nucleotide. The CDR3 ends on some other residue instead of the conserved phenylalanine or tryptophan, so this is likely a read error. The chain couples TRBV7-8 to TRBJ1-2, with D possibly matching TRBD1 (5 bases). CDR1 is SGHVS, CDR2 FQNEAQ, per germline. The germline V and J ends were trimmed by 1 base and 4 bases, with 10 bases remaining between them. This CDR3 comprises 14 residues. The CDR3 spells CASSLGDWPYGYTL. CDR3 in DNA: TGTGCCAGCAGCTTAGGGGACTGGCCCTATGGCTACACCCTC.

This clonotype was counted at least ten times. V usage is TRBV24-1 and J usage is TRBJ1-4; D is possibly TRBD1 (6 bases). The CDR3 runs 15 residues. Germline values: CDR1 KGHDR, CDR2 SFDVKD. V was clipped by 8 bases and J by 5 bases, with 17 bases between them. CDR3 sequence: CATTLKGGGNEKLFF. For the CDR3, the DNA is TGTGCCACCACATTAAAAGGGGGAGGGAATGAAAAACTGTTTTTT.

This clonotype was counted a few times. This clone may be a read error of a much larger clone one base away. The V call is TRBV20-1, the J call TRBJ2-5; D may be TRBD2 (5 bases). Germline V gene sequence: CDR1 DFQATT, CDR2 SNEGSKA (reference sequence). This CDR3 spans 15 amino acids. The CDR3 DNA sequence: TGCAGTACTAGAGATCCGGCGGTGGACCAAGAGACCCAGTACTTC. Its translation: CSTRDPAVDQETQYF.

J is TRBJ2-7 and V is TRBV6-2 or TRBV6-3; the match to TRBD1 covers 9 bases. CDR1 is MNHEY and CDR2 is SVGEGT in the germline V gene. The CDR3 covers 15 residues. Germline trimming cut 6 bases from V and 7 bases from J; bases unmatched to any gene: 13. The CDR3 DNA reads as TGTGCCAGCAGCCCGCTCGGGACAGGGTTTGTAGAGCAGTACTTC. Amino acids: CASSPLGTGFVEQYF.

This clonotype was seen ten or more times. J is TRBJ2-4 and V is TRBV19; possible D gene TRBD2, 6 bases. The CDR3 has 15 residues. Germline CDR1 LNHDA, CDR2 SQIVND (reference sequence). With 5 bases removed from V and 8 bases from J, the gap between germline ends came to 19 bases. CDR3 nucleotides: TGTGCCAGTAGTGTGGGGATCGGCGGGGCGGACATTCAGTACTTC. Its translation: CASSVGIGGADIQYF.

This clonotype was observed many times. The J gene is TRBJ1-2, the V gene TRBV20-1, with D maybe TRBD1 (6 bases). Looked up from germline, CDR1 is DFQATT and CDR2 is SNEGSKA (reference sequence). The CDR3 spans 13 residues. V lost 3 bases and J lost 10, with 18 bases in between. The CDR3 sequence: CSARGWGGELYTF. The CDR3 bases are TGCAGTGCTAGGGGGTGGGGGGGCGAACTCTACACCTTC.

Turning to this clonotype: A far larger clone differs by one base, so this is likely a read error. The chain employs TRBV6-8 and TRBJ1-2; TRBD1 might be the D (5 bases). Germline CDR1 reads MNHGY; CDR2 reads SAAAGT. The CDR3 extends over 13 amino acids. CDR3 nucleotide sequence: TGTGACAGCAGTCGGGACCCAAGGTATGGCTACACCTTC. This encodes CDSSRDPRYGYTF.

A few counts support this clonotype. This chain connects TRBV7-2 to TRBJ2-6, with D maybe TRBD1 (6 bases). Germline loops: CDR1 SGHTA, CDR2 FQGNSA. Trimming took 3 bases from V and 4 from J, leaving 19 bases between them. This CDR3 region has 18 residues. As DNA, the CDR3 is TGTGCCAGCAGCTTTGGTCAGAACAGGGCGACAGGGGCCAACGTCCTGACTTTC. Translating it yields CASSFGQNRATGANVLTF. The complete variable domain, with remaining parts taken from reference TRBV7-2 and TRBJ2-6, reads GAGVSQSPSNKVTEKGKDVELRCDPISGHTALYWYRQSLGQGLEFLIYFQGNSAPDKSGLPSDRFSAERTGGSVSTLTIQRTQQEDSAVYLCASSFGQNRATGANVLTFGAGSRLTVL.

The chain employs TRBV6-1 and TRBJ2-6; D not certain. Trimming pared 7 bases from V and 3 bases from J, leaving 10 bases between. CDR1 MNHNS and CDR2 SASEGT come from the germline V gene. The CDR3 loop spans 14 amino acids. For the CDR3, the DNA is TGTGCCAGCACCCGGCAGTTTGGGGCCAACGTCCTGACTTTC. It encodes CASTRQFGANVLTF.

This clonotype has a count of ten or more. This chain joins TRBV28 and TRBJ2-7; D gene unclear. Germline CDR1 MDHEN, CDR2 SYDVKM. Between the trimmed V and J ends, which lost 8 bases and 5 bases, there was a span of 10 bases. The CDR3 has 11 residues. CDR3 sequence: CASGIIHEQYF. DNA for the CDR3: TGTGCCAGCGGGATTATACACGAGCAGTACTTC. The full variable domain, completed using reference TRBV28 and TRBJ2-7, is DVKVTQSSRYLVKRTGEKVFLECVQDMDHENMFWYRQDPGLGLRLIYFSYDVKMKEKGDIPEGYSVSREKKERFSLILESASTNQTSMYLCASGIIHEQYFGPGTRLTVT.

This clonotype came up many times. This chain uses TRBV20-1 with TRBJ1-3; D gene uncertain. This CDR3 is built from 15 residues. Between the trimmed V and J ends, which lost 2 bases and 3 bases, there was a span of 14 bases. Germline CDR1 reads DFQATT; CDR2 reads SNEGSKA (reference sequence). The CDR3 region is CSARSDKADGNTIYF. The CDR3 nucleotides are TGCAGTGCTAGATCTGACAAAGCTGATGGAAACACCATATATTTT.

In this sample, this clonotype turned up many times. The V and J genes are TRBV20-1 and TRBJ2-6; tentatively, D is TRBD2 (5 bases). The CDR3 is made up of 14 amino acids. Germline V gene data show CDR1 as DFQATT and CDR2 as SNEGSKA (reference sequence). Trimming took off 2 bases at V and 1 base at J, with 6 bases between the two ends. As DNA, the CDR3 is TGCAGTGCTAGAAGGAGGTCTGGGGCCAACGTCCTGACTTTC. It codes for CSARRRSGANVLTF.

In this sample, this clonotype turned up many times. The V call is TRBV11-2, the J call TRBJ2-5; D ambiguous. This CDR3 has 14 amino acids. The germline gives CDR1 SGHAT, CDR2 FQNNGV. Deletions cut 3 bases from V and 1 base from J, with 9 bases between. CDR3 DNA: TGTGCCAGCAGCTTTAAGGACCTCCAAGAGACCCAGTACTTC. Protein product: CASSFKDLQETQYF.

On this clonotype: This may be a read error: a much more frequent sequence differs by one nucleotide. The chain has TRBV2 and TRBJ1-5; D not resolved. This CDR3 region has 13 residues. V was pared by 7 bases and J by 7 bases, with 14 bases between. CDR1 SNHLY and CDR2 FYNNEI come from the germline V gene. CDR3 bases: TGTGCCAGCAAAGGCACAGTGCCCCAGCCCCAGCATTTT. It codes for CASKGTVPQPQHF.

This clonotype has a count of ten or more. At one end the junction does not follow the germline gene, possibly because of a read error. The V call is TRBV2, the J call TRBJ1-1, with D perhaps matching TRBD1 (6 bases). Per the germline V gene, CDR1 is SNHLY and CDR2 is FYNNEI. This CDR3 has 13 amino acids. The CDR3 nucleotides read TGTGCCAGCAGTGAAGCGGGGGGGGCTGACGCTTTCTTT. This encodes CASSEAGGADAFF.

This clonotype was recorded at least ten times. V is TRBV12-3 or TRBV12-4 and J is TRBJ2-3, with 11 bases lining up with TRBD2. V was clipped by 6 bases and J by 3 bases; unmatched bases: 5. The CDR3 totals 15 residues. The CDR3 region is CASRTTSGGTDTQYF. DNA for the CDR3: TGTGCCAGCAGGACAACTAGCGGGGGTACAGATACGCAGTATTTT.